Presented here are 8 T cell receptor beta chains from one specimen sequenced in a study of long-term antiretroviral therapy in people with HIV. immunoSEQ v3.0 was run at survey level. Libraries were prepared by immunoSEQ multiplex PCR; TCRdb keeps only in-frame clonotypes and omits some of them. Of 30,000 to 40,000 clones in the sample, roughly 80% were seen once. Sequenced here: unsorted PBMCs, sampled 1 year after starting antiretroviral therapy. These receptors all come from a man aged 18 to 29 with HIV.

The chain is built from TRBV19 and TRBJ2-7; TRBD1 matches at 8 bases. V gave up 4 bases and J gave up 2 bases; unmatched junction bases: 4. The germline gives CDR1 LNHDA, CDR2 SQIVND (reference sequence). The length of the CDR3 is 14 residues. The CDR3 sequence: CASSTGTGTYEQYF. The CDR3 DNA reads TGTGCCAGTAGTACCGGGACAGGTACCTACGAGCAGTACTTC.

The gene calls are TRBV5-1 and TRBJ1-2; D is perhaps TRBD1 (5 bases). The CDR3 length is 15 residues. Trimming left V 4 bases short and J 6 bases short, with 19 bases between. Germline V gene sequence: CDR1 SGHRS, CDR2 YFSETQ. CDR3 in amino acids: CASSIRDAPTDGYTF. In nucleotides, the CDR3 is TGCGCCAGCAGCATCCGGGACGCCCCTACCGATGGCTACACCTTC.

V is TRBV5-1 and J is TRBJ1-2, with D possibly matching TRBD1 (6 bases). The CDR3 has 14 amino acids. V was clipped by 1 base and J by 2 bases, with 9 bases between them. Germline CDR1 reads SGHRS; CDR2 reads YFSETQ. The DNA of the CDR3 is TGCGCCAGCAGCTTGCCAGGGGTCAACTATGGCTACACCTTC. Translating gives CASSLPGVNYGYTF.

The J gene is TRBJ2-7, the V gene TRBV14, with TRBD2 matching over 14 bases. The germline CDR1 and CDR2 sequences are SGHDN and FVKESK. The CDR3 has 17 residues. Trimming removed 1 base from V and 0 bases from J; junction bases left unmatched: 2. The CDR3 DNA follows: TGTGCCAGCAGCCAAGGGACTAGCGGGAGGTCCTCCTACGAGCAGTACTTC. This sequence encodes CASSQGTSGRSSYEQYF.

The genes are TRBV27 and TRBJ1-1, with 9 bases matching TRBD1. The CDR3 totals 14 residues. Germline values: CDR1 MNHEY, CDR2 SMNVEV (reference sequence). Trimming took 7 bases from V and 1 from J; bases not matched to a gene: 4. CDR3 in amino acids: CASKTGGWNTEAFF. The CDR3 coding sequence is TGTGCCAGCAAAACAGGGGGCTGGAACACTGAAGCTTTCTTT.

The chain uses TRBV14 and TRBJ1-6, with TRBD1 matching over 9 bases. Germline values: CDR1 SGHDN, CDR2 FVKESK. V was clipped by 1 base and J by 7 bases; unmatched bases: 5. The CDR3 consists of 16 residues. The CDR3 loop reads CASSQVQGTGNSPLHF. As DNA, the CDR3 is TGTGCCAGCAGCCAAGTTCAGGGGACAGGGAATTCACCCCTCCACTTT.

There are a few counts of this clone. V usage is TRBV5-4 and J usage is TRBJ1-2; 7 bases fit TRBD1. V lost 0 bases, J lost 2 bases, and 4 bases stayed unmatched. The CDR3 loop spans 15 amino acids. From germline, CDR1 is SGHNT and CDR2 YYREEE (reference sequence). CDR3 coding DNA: TGTGCCAGCAGCTTGGAGGAGGGGGCGAACTATGGCTACACCTTC. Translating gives CASSLEEGANYGYTF.

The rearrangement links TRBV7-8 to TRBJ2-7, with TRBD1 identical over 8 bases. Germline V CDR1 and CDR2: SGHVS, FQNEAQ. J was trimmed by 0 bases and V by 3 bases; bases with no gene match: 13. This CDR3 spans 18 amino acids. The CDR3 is CASSFWFPRGLLSYEQYF. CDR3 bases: TGTGCCAGCAGCTTCTGGTTCCCCAGGGGGCTCCTCTCCTACGAGCAGTACTTC. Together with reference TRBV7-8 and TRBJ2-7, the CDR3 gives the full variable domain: GAGVSQSPRYKVAKRGQDVALRCDPISGHVSLFWYQQALGQGPEFLTYFQNEAQLDKSGLPSDRFFAERPEGSVSTLKIQRTQQEDSAVYLCASSFWFPRGLLSYEQYFGPGTRLTVT.